This TCR beta chain comes out of a study of blood T cell repertoires in COVID-19. Turning to the study itself: Sites across the United States, Italy and Spain contributed samples from acute and convalescent COVID-19. Sources were T cells, B-cell-depleted T cells, or PBMCs; the material itself was cDNA or gDNA.

In the study's own analysis: Researchers report that nucleated cell counts were estimated from reference gene primer amplification. Assay used: immunoSEQ multiplex PCR; TCRdb lists only in-frame clones, some missing. V and J calls plus clone size are reproduced from that table; the DNA served to infer D and trimming. The table shows about 75,000 clones, with 84% occurring only once. The sequencing sample was made of peripheral blood. The receptor comes from a woman in her 50s with acute or convalescent COVID-19.

This CDR3 reads CASSLGQEEFF. DNA of the CDR3: TGTGCCAGCAGTTTGGGACAGGAGGAGTTCTTC. The genes are TRBV12-3 or TRBV12-4 and TRBJ2-1; 8 bases match TRBD1. The CDR3 has 11 residues. The V and J ends lost 3 bases and 14 bases, in that order; junction bases with no gene match: 3.